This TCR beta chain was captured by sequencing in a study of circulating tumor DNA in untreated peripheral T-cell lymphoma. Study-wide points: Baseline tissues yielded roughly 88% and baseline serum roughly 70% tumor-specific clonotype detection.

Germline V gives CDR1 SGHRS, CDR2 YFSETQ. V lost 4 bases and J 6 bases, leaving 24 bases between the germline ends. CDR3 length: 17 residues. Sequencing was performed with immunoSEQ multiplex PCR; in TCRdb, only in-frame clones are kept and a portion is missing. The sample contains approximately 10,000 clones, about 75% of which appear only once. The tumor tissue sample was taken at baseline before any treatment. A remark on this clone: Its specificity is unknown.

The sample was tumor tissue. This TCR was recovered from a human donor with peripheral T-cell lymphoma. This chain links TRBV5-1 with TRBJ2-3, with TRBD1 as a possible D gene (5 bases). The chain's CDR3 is CASSQTTGREISDTQYF. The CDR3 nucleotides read TGCGCCAGCAGCCAAACAACGGGCAGGGAAATTTCGGATACGCAGTATTTT.